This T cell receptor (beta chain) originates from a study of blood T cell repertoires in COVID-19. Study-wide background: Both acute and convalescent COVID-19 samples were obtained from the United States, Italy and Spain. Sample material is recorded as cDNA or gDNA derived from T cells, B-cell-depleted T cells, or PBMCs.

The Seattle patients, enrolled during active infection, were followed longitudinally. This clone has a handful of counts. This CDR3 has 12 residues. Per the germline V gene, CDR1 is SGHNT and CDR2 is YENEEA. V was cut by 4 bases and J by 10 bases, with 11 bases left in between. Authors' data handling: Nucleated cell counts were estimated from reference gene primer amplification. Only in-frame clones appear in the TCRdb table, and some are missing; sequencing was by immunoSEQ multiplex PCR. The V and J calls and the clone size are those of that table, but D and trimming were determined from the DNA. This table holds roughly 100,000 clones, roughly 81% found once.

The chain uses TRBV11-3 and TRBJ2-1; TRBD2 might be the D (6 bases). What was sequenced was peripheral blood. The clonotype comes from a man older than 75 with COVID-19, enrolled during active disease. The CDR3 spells CASSSPAGEQFF. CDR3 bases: TGTGCCAGCAGCTCCCCGGCGGGGGAGCAGTTCTTC.